Sequencing of this T cell receptor beta chain was carried out in a study of T-cell reconstitution after alpha-beta-depleted transplantation in children (TCRdb year 2016). Study-level background: T-cell immune reconstitution after TCRalphabeta/CD19-depleted allogeneic hematopoietic cell transplantation in children was quantitatively tracked in the study by means of TCR repertoire profiling.

From cysteine to phenylalanine, the CDR3 is 13 amino acids long. Only CDR3 DNA is held: 39 bases, read in frame from base 1. At the junction V is shortened by 5 bases and J by 4 bases, with 8 bases in between. From the germline V gene (reference sequence), CDR1 is SEHNR and CDR2 is FQNEAQ. This clonotype has just a few counts. Its cognate antigen has yet to be identified. Base qualities were left out, and no much larger clone turns up one base away. The label giving this sample's treatment or condition can be read as: allogeneic hematopoietic cell transplantation with graft depleted of TCRalphabeta T cells and CD19 B cells. TCRalphabeta/CD19-depleted allogeneic hematopoietic cell grafts were given to the transplant recipients, all of whom were children. Here is what the overall study found, with its caveats: The high TCRbeta diversity at day 60 in some patients was ascribed to recipient T cells and intrathymic progenitors that had survived conditioning. Over the following months the frequencies of hyperexpanded clones went down, and after one year T-cell counts and TCRbeta diversity were mostly credited to newly produced T cells. The apparently early recovery of alphabetaT-cell counts about two months after transplant reportedly depended on only several hundred rapidly expanded clones that came from non-depleted graft cells.

The library was built by means of PCR. TCRdb names Illumina HiSeq 2500 as the instrument used. To normalize quantification of the TCRbeta repertoire, the TCR libraries were built with molecular barcoding that relied on unique molecular identifiers. The raw public reads went through TCRdb reprocessing: fastp at Q25, MiXCR clone calling, in-frame beta chains kept. Here each entry gathers all rows of one CDR3 protein and keeps the most common genes and DNA. The sample table holds 500,000 to 650,000 distinct CDR3 sequences, of which over 10% were seen once. Around 2.2% of the sample lies in the top ten. Recombination connected TRBV7-9 to TRBJ2-2; the D segment could be TRBD2, given 5 matching bases. The receptor was derived from a male patient between 10 and 17 years old who had a stem cell transplant for acute myeloid leukemia, so the T cells may come from the graft donor. The starting material was PBMCs, mostly from graft donor cells, obtained 360 days after TCRalphabeta/CD19-depleted stem cell transplant. This receptor carries the CDR3 CASSMSGTGELFF. The DNA sequence follows: TGTGCCAGCAGCATGAGCGGCACCGGGGAGCTGTTTTTT.